This TCR beta chain was documented in a study of blood T cell repertoires in COVID-19. Study-level information: Acute-phase and convalescent COVID-19 samples originated in the United States, Italy and Spain. T cells, B-cell-depleted T cells, or PBMCs supplied cDNA or gDNA.

Under the authors' procedure: From reference gene primer amplification, estimates of nucleated cell counts were derived. Produced via immunoSEQ multiplex PCR; TCRdb's table is partial and in-frame only. V and J calls plus clone size are reproduced from that table; the DNA served to infer D and trimming. This sample yields about 120,000 clones, of which about 70% are seen a single time; around 1.8% belongs to the top ten. Specimen: peripheral blood. The origin of this receptor is a woman between 70 and 85 years old with acute or convalescent COVID-19.

The CDR3 is CASSTGGGQETQYF. CDR3 coding DNA: TGTGCCAGTAGCACAGGGGGTGGGCAAGAGACCCAGTACTTC. The chain joins TRBV19 to TRBJ2-5; 8 nucleotides align to TRBD1. Germline CDR1 and CDR2: LNHDA and SQIVND (reference sequence). The CDR3 runs to 14 residues. V gave up 6 bases and J gave up 2 bases; unmatched junction bases: 5.